This entry describes one T cell receptor (beta chain). This specimen belongs to a study of blood T cell repertoires in COVID-19. About the research overall: The study drew acute and convalescent COVID-19 samples from the United States, Italy and Spain. From T cells, B-cell-depleted T cells, or PBMCs came the material, which was cDNA or gDNA.

The authors' processing: For nucleated cells, counts were estimated from reference gene primer amplification. The data were produced by immunoSEQ multiplex PCR, yet TCRdb's version contains in-frame clones alone and is incomplete. That table is the source of V, J and clone size, and D and trimming were worked out from the DNA. Of under 300,000 clones listed, just over 85% are singletons. The sample consisted of peripheral blood. This receptor was taken from a woman aged 25-40 years with active or convalescent COVID-19.

CDR3 loop: CSATTGANQPQHF. The CDR3 DNA is TGCAGCGCTACGACAGGGGCCAATCAGCCCCAGCATTTT. The chain couples TRBV29-1 to TRBJ1-5; 8 bases are a match to TRBD1. The CDR3 has 13 amino acids. Germline V gives CDR1 SQVTM, CDR2 ANQGSEA. V was pared by 7 bases and J by 3 bases, with 5 bases of the junction left unmatched.